The 11 T cell receptor beta chains below all came from one sample that was sequenced in a study of T-cell memory formation after mild COVID-19. MiXCR, applied by TCRdb to the 5' RACE reads, yields one record per CDR3 protein. The data contain 450,000 to 650,000 distinct CDR3 sequences, roughly 20% of them singletons. Sequencing was performed on PBMCs or a T cell subset sorted from them (not recorded which). These receptors originate from an adult woman who had mild COVID-19 (a few samples of this study predate the infection). Cell type and time point are not known.

The gene calls are TRBV29-1 and TRBJ2-5; D is ambiguous. Germline V gives CDR1 SQVTM, CDR2 ANQGSEA. The V end was cut by 4 bases, the J end by 5 bases, with 5 bases between. The CDR3 length is 10 residues. The CDR3 nucleotides read TGCAGCGTTGTAAAGGAGACCCAGTACTTC. This sequence encodes CSVVKETQYF.

This clonotype was recorded a few times. This chain joins TRBV6-6 and TRBJ1-4, with no clear D. The CDR3 spans 14 residues. CDR1 is MNHNY, CDR2 SVGAGI, per germline (reference sequence). Trimming took 5 bases from V and 0 from J, leaving 7 bases between them. CDR3 sequence: CASSLGTTNEKLFF. In nucleotides, the CDR3 is TGTGCCAGCAGTCTCGGAACAACTAATGAAAAACTGTTTTTT.

The J gene is TRBJ2-5, the V gene TRBV24-1; 9 bases fit TRBD1. The V segment lost 6 bases and the J segment 3 bases; nucleotides outside the gene matches: 1. The CDR3 consists of 13 residues. The germline CDR1 and CDR2 sequences are KGHDR and SFDVKD. The CDR3 protein is CATSWTGEETQYF. In DNA form, the CDR3 reads TGTGCCACCAGTTGGACAGGGGAAGAGACCCAGTACTTC.

In its sample, this clonotype was seen once. This chain uses TRBV20-1 with TRBJ2-7, with D tentatively TRBD1 or TRBD2 (5 bases each). Germline CDR1 and CDR2: DFQATT and SNEGSKA (reference sequence). CDR3 length equals 14 residues. The CDR3 region is CSGNGALLIYEQYF. The CDR3 nucleotides are TGCAGCGGGAACGGGGCCCTGTTAATCTACGAGCAGTACTTC.

The chain combines TRBV14 with TRBJ2-7, with 11 bases fitting TRBD1. Germline CDR1 and CDR2: SGHDN and FVKESK. J gave up 2 bases and V 4 bases, and 7 bases lay outside the gene matches. The CDR3 runs 16 residues. In DNA, the CDR3 is TGTGCCAGCAGCCCCCTCGGGGGACAGGGGGCCTACGAGCAGTACTTC. It translates to CASSPLGGQGAYEQYF.

A single count supports this clonotype. The chain uses TRBV20-1 and TRBJ2-5; D not certain. Trimming removed 2 bases from V and 2 bases from J, with 9 bases in between. This CDR3 has 13 residues. Germline V CDR1 and CDR2: DFQATT, SNEGSKA (reference sequence). CDR3 nucleotide sequence: TGCAGTGCTAGACAGGACGGTCAAGAGACCCAGTACTTC. Its translation is CSARQDGQETQYF.

The chain joins TRBV20-1 to TRBJ2-1, with TRBD2 identical over 7 bases. This CDR3 region has 14 residues. Per germline, CDR1 DFQATT and CDR2 SNEGSKA (reference sequence). V dropped 6 bases and J dropped 3; count of bases not matched to a gene: 8. The CDR3 region has the DNA TGCAGTGCGGGGCGGGAGTCGGGCTACAATGAGCAGTTCTTC. As protein: CSAGRESGYNEQFF.

This clonotype was detected only a few times. The rearrangement uses TRBV7-8 and TRBJ1-1; 10 positions match TRBD1. Trimming removed 0 bases from V and 5 bases from J; junction bases left unmatched: 6. CDR1 SGHVS and CDR2 FQNEAQ come from the germline V gene. CDR3 size: 16 residues. The CDR3, as DNA: TGTGCCAGCAGCTTAGCACCCGGGACAGGGGAAACTGAAGCTTTCTTT. Residues: CASSLAPGTGETEAFF.

This clonotype was picked up one time. J is TRBJ1-1 and V is TRBV7-3; D is uncertain. This CDR3 has 14 amino acids. In germline, CDR1 is SGHTA, CDR2 FQGTGA. V lost 0 bases and J lost 3, with 8 bases in between. CDR3 loop: CASSLTLVDTEAFF. CDR3 sequence (DNA): TGTGCCAGCAGCTTAACTCTTGTCGACACTGAAGCTTTCTTT.

The CDR3 is CSVGLNTEAFF. The CDR3 region has the DNA TGCAGCGTTGGGCTTAACACTGAAGCTTTCTTT. The rearrangement uses TRBV29-1 and TRBJ1-1; D remains ambiguous. CDR1 SQVTM and CDR2 ANQGSEA come from the germline V gene. The CDR3 has 11 residues. Between the trimmed V and J ends, which lost 4 bases and 2 bases, there was a span of 5 bases.

This clonotype was picked up many times. V usage is TRBV10-3 and J usage is TRBJ2-5, with D perhaps matching TRBD1 (5 bases). The CDR3 extends over 13 amino acids. The germline gives CDR1 ENHRY, CDR2 SYGVKD. V was clipped by 4 bases and J by 5 bases, with 11 bases between them. The CDR3 is CAISGWGQETQYF. The CDR3 nucleotides read TGTGCCATCAGTGGGTGGGGCCAGGAGACCCAGTACTTC.